These 16 T cell receptor beta chains originate from one sample sequenced in a study of blood T cell repertoires in COVID-19. The table came from immunoSEQ multiplex PCR; TCRdb's copy has only in-frame clones and leaves some out. The sample yields 210,000 or so clones, 89% seen once. The sequenced material came from peripheral blood. These receptors were taken from a woman between 40 and 50 years old with acute or convalescent COVID-19.

This chain connects TRBV7-2 to TRBJ2-5; 11 nucleotides line up with TRBD1. Trimming removed 6 bases from V and 7 bases from J; junction bases left unmatched: 4. Per the germline V gene, CDR1 is SGHTA and CDR2 is FQGNSA. The CDR3 totals 13 residues. CDR3 DNA: TGTGCCAGCAGTCCGGGACAGGGGGTGACCCAGTACTTC. Protein sequence: CASSPGQGVTQYF.

In its sample, this clone was seen once. The chain has TRBV9 and TRBJ2-1; TRBD2 matches at 11 bases. Germline CDR1 and CDR2: SGDLS and YYNGEE. This CDR3 has 15 residues. The V segment lost 3 bases and the J segment 7 bases; nucleotides outside the gene matches: 6. The CDR3 here is CASSEGGTSGNEQFF. The CDR3, as DNA: TGTGCCAGCAGCGAAGGAGGGACTAGCGGAAATGAGCAGTTCTTC. Together with reference TRBV9 and TRBJ2-1, the CDR3 gives the full variable domain: DSGVTQTPKHLITATGQRVTLRCSPRSGDLSVYWYQQSLDQGLQFLIQYYNGEERAKGNILERFSAQQFPDLHSELNLSSLELGDSALYFCASSEGGTSGNEQFFGPGTRLTVL.

V gene TRBV7-9 combines with J gene TRBJ1-2; TRBD1 is a possible D gene (6 bases). The germline CDR1 and CDR2 sequences are SEHNR and FQNEAQ (reference sequence). This CDR3 has 12 residues. The V end was cut by 5 bases, the J end by 10 bases, with 14 bases between. CDR3 DNA sequence: TGTGCCAGCAGCACAGGGTCTTTGGACTACACCTTC. Amino acids: CASSTGSLDYTF.

V gene TRBV7-9 combines with J gene TRBJ1-2; D is perhaps TRBD1 (6 bases). The V end was cut by 0 bases, the J end by 4 bases, with 18 bases between. Germline V lookup: CDR1 SEHNR, CDR2 FQNEAQ (reference sequence). This CDR3 region has 17 residues. CDR3 residues: CASSLALLGAGAYGYTF. The CDR3 nucleotides read TGTGCCAGCAGCTTAGCTCTTTTAGGGGCAGGGGCCTATGGCTACACCTTC.

This chain uses TRBV19 with TRBJ1-1; 7 bases agree with TRBD1. CDR3 length: 13 residues. J lost 4 bases, V lost 7 bases, and 6 bases had no gene match. Germline V gives CDR1 LNHDA, CDR2 SQIVND (reference sequence). The CDR3 DNA follows: TGTGCCAGTACCTACAGGGGAGCCACTGAAGCTTTCTTT. Protein product: CASTYRGATEAFF.

The chain joins TRBV27 to TRBJ2-7, with a tentative D call TRBD1 (5 bases). Trimming pared 4 bases from V and 6 bases from J, leaving 13 bases between. The germline V gene encodes CDR1 MNHEY and CDR2 SMNVEV (reference sequence). The CDR3 runs to 13 residues. The CDR3 loop is CASSSQGVCEQYV. The CDR3 nucleotides are TGTGCCAGCAGTTCCCAAGGGGTATGCGAGCAGTACGTC.

CDR3 bases: TGCGCCAGCAGCCAAGATCGGGGGGGGACCTCTGGAAACACCATATATTTT. The encoded protein is CASSQDRGGTSGNTIYF. The chain links TRBV4-1 to TRBJ1-3, with a tentative D call TRBD1 (5 bases). Germline CDR1 and CDR2: MGHRA and YSYEKL. This CDR3 has 17 residues. V lost 0 bases and J lost 0, with 12 bases in between.

The chain is built from TRBV2 and TRBJ2-5; 7 bases align to TRBD1. CDR1 is SNHLY and CDR2 is FYNNEI in the germline V gene. V lost 3 bases, J lost 2 bases, and 9 bases stayed unmatched. This CDR3 is 16 amino acids long. The CDR3 spells CASSDEYRQGQETQYF. The CDR3 region has the DNA TGTGCCAGCAGTGACGAATACAGACAGGGACAAGAGACCCAGTACTTC.

A single count supports this clone. The CDR3 protein is CASSPTGGKSGYGYTF. The CDR3 region has the DNA TGTGCCAGCTCACCGACAGGGGGCAAGTCGGGCTATGGCTACACCTTC. V gene TRBV18 combines with J gene TRBJ1-2, with 10 bases fitting TRBD1. V gave up 3 bases and J gave up 4 bases; unmatched junction bases: 8. This CDR3 has 16 residues. Germline CDR1 reads KGHSH; CDR2 reads LQKENI.

This chain uses TRBV6-4 with TRBJ2-1; TRBD2 aligns across 8 bases. The CDR3 is made up of 15 amino acids. The ends lost 8 bases at V and 1 base at J; junction bases unmatched: 7. Germline loops: CDR1 MRHNA, CDR2 SNTAGT. CDR3 nucleotides: TGTGCCAGCGGAACGGCTAGCGGGTCCTACAATGAGCAGTTCTTC. It yields the protein CASGTASGSYNEQFF.

V is TRBV6-1 and J is TRBJ1-5, with 9 bases matching TRBD1. CDR1 and CDR2 (germline): MNHNS, SASEGT. The CDR3 spans 15 residues. J gave up 3 bases and V 3 bases, and 3 bases lay outside the gene matches. The CDR3 is CASSDRDRDNQPQHF. The CDR3 nucleotides read TGTGCCAGCAGTGATCGGGACAGGGACAATCAGCCCCAGCATTTT.

This chain uses TRBV29-1 with TRBJ2-5; 11 nucleotides line up with TRBD2. This CDR3 contains 13 residues. The V gene's germline CDR1 is SQVTM and CDR2 ANQGSEA. The V gene end was trimmed by 7 bases and the J gene end by 6 bases; junction bases not matched to a gene: 7. The CDR3 reads CSALLAGVKTQYF. In nucleotides, the CDR3 is TGCAGCGCCCTACTAGCGGGGGTTAAGACCCAGTACTTC.

Comment on this clone: The same CDR3 can be traced to other DNA sequences in this sample. The chain carries TRBV27 and TRBJ1-6; D uncertain. Germline V gene data show CDR1 as MNHEY and CDR2 as SMNVEV (reference sequence). There are 11 residues in the CDR3. V gave up 6 bases and J gave up 14 bases, with 11 bases separating them. DNA of the CDR3: TGTGCCAGCAGCTCTGGGAGGACCCTCCACTTT. Protein: CASSSGRTLHF.

The gene calls are TRBV19 and TRBJ1-3, with D perhaps matching TRBD1 (6 bases). Trimming removed 3 bases from V and 1 base from J, with 10 bases in between. From germline, CDR1 is LNHDA and CDR2 SQIVND (reference sequence). The CDR3 consists of 15 residues. CDR3 sequence (DNA): TGTGCCAGTAGTATCTTCAGGGGATCTGGAAACACCATATATTTT. Translation: CASSIFRGSGNTIYF.

In its sample, this clone was seen a few times. The chain couples TRBV7-9 to TRBJ2-3, with unresolved D. CDR1 and CDR2 (germline): SEHNR, FQNEAQ (reference sequence). The CDR3 loop spans 13 amino acids. V lost 1 base and J lost 4, with 6 bases in between. The CDR3 is CASSLDSADTQYF. The CDR3 bases are TGTGCCAGCAGCTTAGATTCTGCAGATACGCAGTATTTT.

The chain has TRBV11-3 and TRBJ2-1, with D tentatively TRBD2 (5 bases). Germline loops: CDR1 SGHNT, CDR2 YENEEA. The CDR3 has 15 residues. The germline V and J ends were trimmed by 2 bases and 10 bases, with 18 bases remaining between them. The DNA of the CDR3 is TGTGCCAGCAGCTTAAGCGGCACCCTTAATAGGGAGCAGTTCTTC. Translated, it gives CASSLSGTLNREQFF. Based on the CDR3 plus reference TRBV11-3 and TRBJ2-1, the full variable domain is EAGVVQSPRYKIIEKKQPVAFWCNPISGHNTLYWYLQNLGQGPELLIRYENEEAVDDSQLPKDRFSAERLKGVDSTLKIQPAELGDSAVYLCASSLSGTLNREQFFGPGTRLTVL.